These T cell receptor beta chains were read from a single sample in a study of T cell changes during pregnancy in multiple sclerosis. Some clones are missing from TCRdb's copy, which holds only in-frame ones; the method was immunoSEQ multiplex PCR. This sample yields 75,000 to 95,000 clones, of which 92% are seen a single time; more than 1.5% belongs to the top ten. Sequenced material: peripheral blood, taken in the first trimester of pregnancy. These receptors all come from a female donor with multiple sclerosis, enrolled in a pregnancy study. Both conserved end residues are part of each CDR3. A D gene is named only where the DNA matches it firmly. The size entry is marked missing in some rows and otherwise reads once, few, many or a size class.

J gene | V gene | clone size | D gene | CDR3 protein | CDR3 DNA
TRBJ1-4 | TRBV25-1 | - | - | CASRGGGATNEKLFF | TGTGCCAGCAGGGGGGGAGGGGCAACTAATGAAAAACTGTTTTTT
TRBJ2-7 | TRBV5-1 | - | TRBD1 | CASSARTGGIDEQYF | TGCGCCAGCAGCGCAAGGACAGGGGGTATAGACGAGCAGTACTTC
TRBJ2-7 | TRBV13 | - | TRBD2 | CASSLRGLAGSDEQYF | TGTGCCAGCAGCTTACGAGGGCTAGCGGGATCCGACGAGCAGTACTTC
TRBJ2-5 | TRBV30 | - | - | CAWSAAGKETQYF | TGTGCCTGGAGTGCTGCGGGCAAAGAGACCCAGTACTTC
TRBJ2-1 | TRBV6-5 | - | TRBD2 | CASSYLGTSGHNEQFF | TGTGCCAGCAGTTACCTCGGGACTAGCGGACACAATGAGCAGTTCTTC
TRBJ1-1 | TRBV7-2 | - | - | CASSPRTGGTEAFF | TGTGCCAGCAGCCCACGGACCGGAGGGACTGAAGCTTTCTTT
TRBJ2-3 | TRBV7-3 | - | TRBD2 | CASSSGLAGTDTQYF | TGTGCCAGCAGCTCGGGACTAGCGGGCACAGATACGCAGTATTTT
TRBJ2-5 | TRBV10-3 | once | TRBD1 | CAISALDRHQETQYF | TGTGCCATCAGTGCCCTGGACAGGCACCAAGAGACCCAGTACTTC
TRBJ1-1 | TRBV30 | - | - | CAWSPGMNTEAFF | TGTGCCTGGAGCCCGGGTATGAACACTGAAGCTTTCTTT
TRBJ1-3 | TRBV11-2 | - | TRBD1 | CASSLGLGQGKSGNTIYF | TGTGCCAGCAGCTTAGGCCTGGGACAGGGGAAATCTGGAAACACCATATATTTT
TRBJ1-1 | TRBV6-5 | - | - | CASSANGAWNTEAFF | TGTGCCAGCAGTGCTAACGGAGCGTGGAACACTGAAGCTTTCTTT
TRBJ2-2 | TRBV19 | - | - | CASSMRTVTTGELFF | TGTGCCAGTAGTATGCGGACAGTTACCACCGGGGAGCTGTTTTTT
TRBJ2-3 | TRBV5-4 | - | TRBD2 | CASSLDSGRGQYF | TGTGCCAGCAGCTTGGACAGCGGGAGAGGGCAGTATTTT
TRBJ2-3 | TRBV7-9 | - | - | CASSSSGTDTQYF | TGTGCCAGCAGCTCATCGGGCACAGATACGCAGTATTTT
TRBJ1-1 | TRBV7-3 | - | - | CASSPGPRAVNTEAFF | TGTGCCAGCAGCCCGGGCCCCAGGGCGGTGAACACTGAAGCTTTCTTT
TRBJ2-7 | TRBV6-6 | - | - | CASSYSRQSEQYF | TGTGCCAGCAGTTACTCAAGACAGTCCGAGCAGTACTTC
TRBJ2-7 | TRBV7-6 | - | TRBD2 | CASSFLAGDHEQYF | TGTGCCAGCAGCTTCCTAGCGGGAGACCACGAGCAGTACTTC
TRBJ1-1 | TRBV29-1 | - | - | CSVEGRGKGIWDTEAFF | TGCAGCGTTGAAGGCCGGGGGAAAGGAATTTGGGACACTGAAGCTTTCTTT
TRBJ1-5 | TRBV5-1 | - | - | CASSRSGGNQPQHF | TGCGCCAGCAGTCGAAGCGGGGGCAATCAGCCCCAGCATTTT
TRBJ2-1 | TRBV6-4 | - | TRBD2 | CASSDSSSGTEQFF | TGTGCCAGCAGTGACTCGTCTAGCGGGACTGAGCAGTTCTTC
TRBJ1-2 | TRBV7-2 | - | TRBD1 | CASSLASGGASYGYTF | TGTGCCAGCAGCTTAGCCTCAGGGGGCGCCTCTTATGGCTACACCTTC
TRBJ1-4 | TRBV5-4 | - | - | CASSFQGGSEKLFF | TGTGCCAGCAGCTTCCAGGGCGGTAGTGAAAAACTGTTTTTT
TRBJ1-1 | TRBV2 | - | TRBD1 | CASSGHQGARRTEAFF | TGTGCCAGCAGCGGTCATCAGGGGGCGAGAAGAACTGAAGCTTTCTTT
TRBJ2-5 | TRBV19 | - | - | CASRGSSVEETQYF | TGTGCCAGTAGGGGATCTAGCGTTGAAGAGACCCAGTACTTC
TRBJ1-1 | TRBV2 | - | - | CASSTEGVTEAFF | TGTGCCAGCAGTACAGAAGGGGTCACTGAAGCTTTCTTT
TRBJ2-7 | TRBV27 | - | TRBD1 | CASSDRAASYEQYF | TGTGCCAGCAGTGACAGGGCTGCCTCCTACGAGCAGTACTTC
TRBJ2-5 | TRBV19 | - | - | CASSAGIRAQETQYF | TGTGCCAGTAGTGCAGGGATTAGGGCCCAAGAGACCCAGTACTTC
TRBJ1-1 | TRBV30 | - | - | CAWKRDTQNTEAFF | TGTGCCTGGAAGAGAGACACTCAGAACACTGAAGCTTTCTTT
TRBJ2-1 | TRBV7-8 | - | TRBD2 | CASSPGLAGGHEQFF | TGTGCCAGCAGCCCGGGACTAGCGGGAGGCCATGAGCAGTTCTTC
TRBJ2-3 | TRBV19 | - | TRBD1 | CASSPRTGKKADTQYF | TGTGCCAGTAGTCCCCGGACAGGAAAAAAGGCAGATACGCAGTATTTT
TRBJ1-4 | TRBV19 | - | - | CASSISGNNEKLFF | TGTGCCAGTAGTATTTCAGGGAACAATGAAAAACTGTTTTTT
TRBJ2-7 | TRBV10-3 | - | - | CAISPTSGSAEQYF | TGTGCCATCAGTCCGACTAGTGGCTCAGCCGAGCAGTACTTC
TRBJ2-7 | TRBV5-6 | - | TRBD1 | CASSSRDSTYEQYF | TGTGCCAGCAGCAGCCGGGACAGTACCTACGAGCAGTACTTC
TRBJ2-6 | TRBV6-4 | - | - | CASSDRGGANVLTF | TGTGCCAGCAGTGACAGGGGTGGGGCCAACGTCCTGACTTTC
TRBJ2-7 | TRBV5-4 | - | - | CASSLGQNSYEQYF | TGTGCCAGCAGCTTGGGACAGAACTCCTACGAGCAGTACTTC
TRBJ1-1 | TRBV23-1 | - | TRBD1 | CARDRPMNTEAFF | TGCGCCAGGGACAGGCCAATGAACACTGAAGCTTTCTTT
TRBJ1-3 | TRBV6-1 | - | - | CASSDLANTIYF | TGTGCCAGCAGTGATTTAGCGAACACCATATATTTT
TRBJ1-4 | TRBV7-2 | - | - | CASSFTGWANEKLFF | TGTGCCAGCAGCTTCACAGGGTGGGCTAATGAAAAACTGTTTTTT
TRBJ1-5 | TRBV6-5 | once | - | CASSFKHLYSNQPQHF | TGTGCCAGCAGTTTCAAACATCTTTATAGCAATCAGCCCCAGCATTTT
TRBJ2-1 | TRBV5-6 | - | TRBD2 | CASSLDGGGRAWQFF | TGTGCCAGCAGCTTGGATGGGGGCGGGAGGGCCTGGCAGTTCTTC
TRBJ1-1 | TRBV18 | - | - | CASSPTTIEAFF | TGTGCCAGCTCACCTACGACTATTGAAGCTTTCTTT
TRBJ1-5 | TRBV7-9 | - | - | CASSLGGWTDNQPQHF | TGTGCCAGCAGCTTAGGCGGGTGGACAGACAATCAGCCCCAGCATTTT
TRBJ2-7 | TRBV19 | - | TRBD2 | CASSMAAGVGEQYF | TGTGCCAGTAGTATGGCGGCGGGAGTGGGCGAGCAGTACTTC
TRBJ1-1 | TRBV5-6 | once | - | CASSRASPGTEAFF | TGTGCCAGCAGCAGGGCCTCTCCGGGGACTGAAGCTTTCTTT
TRBJ1-2 | TRBV27 | - | TRBD1 | CASRGDRGHWGTGYTF | TGTGCCAGCAGGGGGGACAGGGGCCACTGGGGTACGGGCTACACCTTC
TRBJ2-1 | TRBV9 | - | - | CASSWLAPDEQFF | TGTGCCAGCAGTTGGTTAGCTCCGGATGAGCAGTTCTTC
TRBJ2-7 | TRBV9 | - | - | CASSVDVRLSYEQYF | TGTGCCAGCAGCGTAGATGTCAGACTCTCCTACGAGCAGTACTTC
TRBJ2-7 | TRBV5-8 | - | - | CASSFLELLSYEQYF | TGTGCCAGCAGCTTCCTCGAATTACTCTCCTACGAGCAGTACTTC
TRBJ1-2 | TRBV5-4 | - | - | CASSLYTLDYGYTF | TGTGCCAGCAGCTTGTATACCCTAGACTATGGCTACACCTTC
TRBJ1-2 | TRBV25-1 | few | - | CASSDSGRQGAGYTF | TGTGCCAGCAGTGATAGCGGGCGGCAGGGCGCTGGCTACACCTTC
TRBJ1-5 | TRBV28 | - | - | CASSLRGRPQHF | TGTGCCAGCAGTCTCAGGGGACGGCCCCAGCATTTT